What follows are 22 T cell receptor beta chains derived from one specimen sequenced in a study of blood T cell repertoires in COVID-19. Sequencing was performed with immunoSEQ multiplex PCR; in TCRdb, only in-frame clones are kept and a portion is missing. The table has 200,000 or so clones, under 85% seen once. The source material was peripheral blood. The receptor source for this set is a woman between 35 and 50 years old with acute or convalescent COVID-19.

This rearrangement joins TRBV20-1 to TRBJ2-5; no reliable D call. The germline V gene encodes CDR1 DFQATT and CDR2 SNEGSKA (reference sequence). The ends were cut back, 7 bases at V and 2 bases at J, with 8 bases in the middle. This CDR3 has 11 residues. For the CDR3, the DNA is TGCAGTGGGCCCAAGCAAGAGACCCAGTACTTC. Translating gives CSGPKQETQYF.

This rearrangement joins TRBV27 to TRBJ2-1, with unresolved D. CDR1 and CDR2 from the germline V gene are MNHEY and SMNVEV (reference sequence). The CDR3 contains 10 residues. Deletions cut 8 bases from V and 4 bases from J, with 3 bases between. DNA for the CDR3: TGTGCCAGCGTATACAATGAGCAGTTCTTC. Translated, it gives CASVYNEQFF.

CDR3 coding DNA: TGTGCCAGCAGGGAACGCGGCGATACGCAGTATTTT. This encodes CASRERGDTQYF. The chain couples TRBV28 to TRBJ2-3; D uncertain. CDR1 is MDHEN, CDR2 SYDVKM, per germline. This CDR3 contains 12 residues. V was cut by 6 bases and J by 6 bases, with 10 bases left in between. Full variable domain (outside the CDR3, taken from reference TRBV28 and TRBJ2-3): DVKVTQSSRYLVKRTGEKVFLECVQDMDHENMFWYRQDPGLGLRLIYFSYDVKMKEKGDIPEGYSVSREKKERFSLILESASTNQTSMYLCASRERGDTQYFGPGTRLTVL.

V is TRBV27 and J is TRBJ2-1; 8 nucleotides match TRBD2. Germline V gene data show CDR1 as MNHEY and CDR2 as SMNVEV (reference sequence). This CDR3 is built from 14 residues. J gave up 2 bases and V 9 bases, and 6 bases lay outside the gene matches. The CDR3 protein is CASSKAGAYNEQFF. The CDR3, as DNA: TGTGCCAGTAGCAAAGCGGGAGCCTACAATGAGCAGTTCTTC.

The rearrangement links TRBV7-9 to TRBJ1-6, with 11 bases aligning to TRBD1. The length of the CDR3 is 14 residues. V was clipped by 5 bases and J by 11 bases; unmatched bases: 5. Germline-derived CDR1 and CDR2 are SEHNR and FQNEAQ (reference sequence). The CDR3: CASSQGTGGAPLHF. In DNA, the CDR3 is TGTGCCAGCAGCCAGGGGACAGGGGGGGCACCCCTCCACTTT.

V is TRBV19 and J is TRBJ2-7; the match to TRBD1 covers 7 bases. The CDR3 runs 12 residues. CDR1 and CDR2 (germline): LNHDA, SQIVND (reference sequence). The junction had 4 bases not matched to a gene; V was cut back by 9 bases and J by 2 bases. The CDR3 loop is CARKQGPYEQYF. The DNA of the CDR3 is TGTGCCAGGAAACAGGGGCCCTACGAGCAGTACTTC.

CDR3: CASSSARPRHTF. For the CDR3, the DNA is TGTGCCAGTAGTAGCGCTCGCCCTAGGCACACCTTC. The chain combines TRBV19 with TRBJ1-2; D remains ambiguous. This CDR3 contains 12 residues. The V gene's germline CDR1 is LNHDA and CDR2 SQIVND (reference sequence). Trimming stripped 4 bases from V and 12 bases from J, with 15 bases between.

The rearrangement links TRBV29-1 to TRBJ1-2, with unresolved D. Germline V gene data show CDR1 as SQVTM and CDR2 as ANQGSEA. Trimming removed 5 bases at V and 0 bases at J, with 10 bases between. The CDR3 is 13 residues long. In nucleotides, the CDR3 is TGCAGCGTTTTGGAGCCGACTAACTATGGCTACACCTTC. Translated, it gives CSVLEPTNYGYTF. Full variable domain (missing parts from reference TRBV29-1 and TRBJ1-2): SAVISQKPSRDICQRGTSLTIQCQVDSQVTMMFWYRQQPGQSLTLIATANQGSEATYESGFVIDKFPISRPNLTFSTLTVSNMSPEDSSIYLCSVLEPTNYGYTFGSGTRLTVV.

The chain employs TRBV3-1 (or the pseudogene TRBV3-2) and TRBJ2-2, with 12 bases aligning to TRBD2. V trimming: 0 bases; J trimming: 5 bases; junction bases outside the gene matches: 7. CDR3 size: 18 residues. Germline V gives CDR1 LGHDT, CDR2 YNNKEL (reference sequence). CDR3 DNA: TGTGCCAGCAGCCAAGACTCTAGCGGGAGGGCCTGGACCGGGGAGCTGTTTTTT. Translated: CASSQDSSGRAWTGELFF.

This clone appeared once. This CDR3 is CASTLATRELFF. The CDR3 DNA follows: TGTGCCAGCACCCTAGCGACACGGGAGCTGTTTTTT. The chain recombines TRBV7-9 with TRBJ2-2; weak D call: TRBD2 (6 bases). V dropped 7 bases and J dropped 9 bases, with 12 bases sitting between them. Germline V CDR1 and CDR2: SEHNR, FQNEAQ (reference sequence). CDR3 length: 12 residues.

The chain combines TRBV7-9 with TRBJ2-7, with D unresolved. The germline V and J ends were trimmed by 1 base and 3 bases, with 4 bases remaining between them. The CDR3 loop spans 12 amino acids. Per the germline V gene, CDR1 is SEHNR and CDR2 is FQNEAQ (reference sequence). CDR3 region: CASSLGSYEQYF. DNA of the CDR3: TGTGCCAGCAGCTTAGGCAGCTACGAGCAGTACTTC.

The chain is built from TRBV5-1 and TRBJ1-3; 9 bases map to TRBD1. V was clipped by 7 bases and J by 1 base; unmatched bases: 6. CDR1 is SGHRS, CDR2 YFSETQ, per germline. This CDR3 is 15 amino acids long. CDR3 DNA sequence: TGCGCCAGCCGTCACAGGGGGCTGTCTGGAAACACCATATATTTT. It is translated as CASRHRGLSGNTIYF.

Of note for this clone: In the same sample, other DNA sequences code for this CDR3. The chain is built from TRBV30 and TRBJ1-2; D may be TRBD1 (5 bases). The germline V and J ends were trimmed by 0 bases and 4 bases, with 9 bases remaining between them. This CDR3 spans 13 amino acids. Germline V gives CDR1 GTSNPN, CDR2 SVGIG (reference sequence). This CDR3 reads CAWSVGQGYGYTF. DNA for the CDR3: TGTGCCTGGAGTGTAGGGCAGGGCTATGGCTACACCTTC.

The chain employs TRBV5-1 and TRBJ1-6, with a possible D match to TRBD1 (5 bases). V was shortened by 4 bases and J by 8 bases, with 19 bases between the two germline ends. This CDR3 comprises 16 residues. In germline, CDR1 is SGHRS, CDR2 YFSETQ. CDR3 bases: TGCGCCAGCAGCCCCCTGGCCGGCCGGGGGGATTCACCCCTCCACTTT. It specifies CASSPLAGRGDSPLHF. Full variable domain (remainder filled in from reference TRBV5-1 and TRBJ1-6): KAGVTQTPRYLIKTRGQQVTLSCSPISGHRSVSWYQQTPGQGLQFLFEYFSETQRNKGNFPGRFSGRQFSNSRSEMNVSTLELGDSALYLCASSPLAGRGDSPLHFGNGTRLTVT.

This clone was recorded a few times. V usage is TRBV29-1 and J usage is TRBJ1-2, with 10 bases identical to TRBD1. Germline assignment: CDR1 SQVTM and CDR2 ANQGSEA. The CDR3 covers 14 residues. V was clipped by 3 bases and J by 5 bases; unmatched bases: 6. CDR3 sequence reads: CSVDGGTGEYGYTF. DNA for the CDR3: TGCAGCGTTGATGGGGGGACAGGGGAATATGGCTACACCTTC.

The chain carries TRBV7-9 and TRBJ1-2, with 8 bases fitting TRBD1. Germline trimming cut 2 bases from V and 3 bases from J; bases unmatched to any gene: 2. In germline, CDR1 is SEHNR, CDR2 FQNEAQ (reference sequence). This CDR3 region has 14 residues. The CDR3 DNA sequence: TGTGCCAGCAGCTTAAAGGGACAGGACTATGGCTACACCTTC. Its translation is CASSLKGQDYGYTF.

This clone was observed a single time. This chain links TRBV5-1 with TRBJ2-5, with a tentative D call TRBD1 (6 bases). Trimming cost V 6 bases and J 0 bases, with 12 bases left between them. The CDR3 is 14 residues long. Germline-derived CDR1 and CDR2 are SGHRS and YFSETQ. The CDR3 nucleotides read TGCGCCAGCACGGCCGGGACATACCAAGAGACCCAGTACTTC. Protein product: CASTAGTYQETQYF.

The chain couples TRBV4-1 to TRBJ2-1; D gene unclear. The CDR3 consists of 14 residues. The ends were cut back, 4 bases at V and 6 bases at J, with 13 bases in the middle. Germline lookup yields CDR1 MGHRA and CDR2 YSYEKL. CDR3 loop: CASSPQIAPNEQFF. DNA for the CDR3: TGCGCCAGCAGCCCTCAGATCGCCCCCAATGAGCAGTTCTTC.

J is TRBJ2-3 and V is TRBV2; D remains ambiguous. The V end lost 2 bases, the J end lost 1 base, and 10 bases lay between the germline ends. Germline-derived CDR1 and CDR2 are SNHLY and FYNNEI. This CDR3 has 15 amino acids. In nucleotides, the CDR3 is TGTGCCAGCAGTGAAATACTACCTCGCACAGATACGCAGTATTTT. It specifies CASSEILPRTDTQYF.

The rearrangement uses TRBV7-2 and TRBJ2-5, with D perhaps matching TRBD2 (6 bases). The CDR3 runs 15 residues. Germline CDR1 and CDR2: SGHTA and FQGNSA. The V and J ends lost 5 bases and 5 bases respectively, with 18 bases between them. The CDR3 region has the DNA TGTGCCAGCAGCCCGCGGGGCCCGCCAGCGGAGACCCAGTACTTC. Protein: CASSPRGPPAETQYF.

The chain recombines TRBV24-1 with TRBJ2-3; 10 nucleotides agree with TRBD2. CDR1 is KGHDR and CDR2 is SFDVKD in the germline V gene. V lost 4 bases, J lost 4 bases, and 4 bases stayed unmatched. CDR3 size: 15 residues. In DNA, the CDR3 is TGTGCCACCAGTGAAGCGACTAGCGGGCCAGATACGCAGTATTTT. It specifies CATSEATSGPDTQYF.

The chain employs TRBV7-9 and TRBJ1-1; D gene uncertain. CDR3 length equals 13 residues. Germline V gene lookup returns CDR1 SEHNR and CDR2 FQNEAQ (reference sequence). V lost 7 bases to trimming and J lost 1 base, with 10 bases between them. The CDR3 region has the DNA TGTGCCAGCACCACATATAGGAACACTGAAGCTTTCTTT. This encodes CASTTYRNTEAFF.